What follows describes a single T cell receptor (beta chain). Antigen unknown. CD4+CD25+CD127- Tregs, CD4+CD25- non-Tregs, CD4 and CD8 cells were sorted. V was trimmed by 4 bases and J by 4 bases, leaving 11 bases between them. Germline V gene sequence: CDR1 SEHNR, CDR2 FQNEAQ (reference sequence). This CDR3 comprises 15 residues. This sample was taken from a study of Tregs in tolerant kidney transplant recipients. Study-level findings and limits: Expanding Tregs on activated donor B cells appeared to best identify donor-specific TCRbeta clones. The small number of patients limits these findings pending further validation. Biological reproducibility was not directly addressed in this study.

Using immunoSEQ multiplex PCR, the repertoire was profiled, and TCRdb retains in-frame clones only, with some absent. This sample carries around 230,000 clones, about 86% of them seen once, and the ten largest clones take around 0.68%. Sequencing was done on a sample of CD4+ T cells from blood. The sequence came from a human donor in good health. J is TRBJ1-6 and V is TRBV7-9, with D maybe TRBD1 (5 bases). CDR3 nucleotide sequence: TGTGCCAGCAGCTGGGGACGGAATTATAATTCACCCCTCCACTTT. It encodes CASSWGRNYNSPLHF.